This is a list of T cell receptor beta chains from one sample in a study of shared clonotypes between healthy human individuals. Produced via immunoSEQ multiplex PCR; TCRdb's table is partial and in-frame only. Among about 1.5 million clones, about 98% were seen once, and the ten largest hold roughly 0.4%. Sequences were obtained from naive CD4+ T cells sorted from blood. The receptors shown here come from a man between 25 and 39 years old in good health. Both conserved end residues are part of each CDR3. D genes are given only for firm matches. A clone size is listed for some rows: how often the clone was seen (once, few, many), or a class if it is expanded.

j_gene,d_gene,abundance,v_gene,CDR3aa,CDR3nt
TRBJ1-5,.,.,TRBV6-1,CASSVIAVRRSQPQHF,TGTGCCAGCAGTGTAATAGCAGTAAGAAGGAGTCAGCCCCAGCATTTT
TRBJ2-7,TRBD2,.,TRBV7-2,CASSKTGTRGAEQYF,TGTGCCAGCAGCAAAACCGGGACTAGGGGCGCCGAGCAGTACTTC
TRBJ2-1,.,.,TRBV5-1,CASSLRAGKGDEQFF,TGCGCCAGCAGCCTTCGGGCAGGGAAAGGGGATGAGCAGTTCTTC
TRBJ2-6,.,.,TRBV2,CASTLGGASGANVLTF,TGTGCCAGCACCCTGGGGGGGGCGTCTGGGGCCAACGTCCTGACTTTC
TRBJ2-3,.,.,TRBV5-1,CASSGPASTDTQYF,TGCGCCAGCAGCGGACCAGCTAGCACAGATACGCAGTATTTT
TRBJ2-1,TRBD2,.,TRBV27,CASSSTSGRAREQFF,TGTGCCAGCAGTTCAACTAGCGGGAGGGCCAGAGAGCAGTTCTTC
TRBJ1-5,.,.,TRBV7-7,CASSPPGGYSNQPQHF,TGTGCCAGCAGCCCGCCTGGTGGGTACAGCAATCAGCCCCAGCATTTT
TRBJ2-3,TRBD1,.,TRBV10-3,CAISDLDRGADTQYF,TGTGCCATCAGTGACTTGGACAGGGGCGCAGATACGCAGTATTTT
TRBJ2-1,.,.,TRBV2,CASSDFDPEQFF,TGTGCCAGCAGTGATTTCGACCCAGAGCAGTTCTTC
TRBJ1-1,.,.,TRBV7-9,CASSLERQSEAFF,TGTGCCAGCAGCTTAGAGAGACAGTCTGAAGCTTTCTTT
TRBJ2-7,.,once,TRBV19,CASSIDRSEQYF,TGTGCCAGTAGTATAGATCGTAGTGAGCAGTACTTC
TRBJ2-7,TRBD2,.,TRBV5-4,CASSLGPLAGATAYEQYF,TGTGCCAGCAGCTTGGGCCCCCTAGCGGGAGCGACGGCCTACGAGCAGTACTTC
TRBJ1-4,.,once,TRBV6-1,CASRPDSLNEKLFF,TGTGCCAGCAGGCCGGACAGCCTTAATGAAAAACTGTTTTTT
TRBJ2-1,TRBD2,.,TRBV9,CASSVETSSYNEQFF,TGTGCCAGCAGCGTAGAGACTAGCAGCTACAATGAGCAGTTCTTC
TRBJ1-4,.,.,TRBV5-1,CASSFTVDEKLFF,TGCGCCAGCAGCTTTACGGTTGATGAAAAACTGTTTTTT
TRBJ2-2,TRBD2,.,TRBV7-8,CASSLGSGVGPANTGELFF,TGTGCCAGCAGCTTGGGGAGCGGGGTGGGGCCCGCGAACACCGGGGAGCTGTTTTTT
TRBJ2-4,.,.,TRBV6-5,CASSGYAKNIQYF,TGTGCCAGCAGCGGCTACGCCAAAAACATTCAGTACTTC
TRBJ1-1,.,.,TRBV18,CASSRDANTEAFF,TGTGCCAGCTCACGTGACGCGAACACTGAAGCTTTCTTT
TRBJ2-3,.,.,TRBV5-6,CASTPWGAGTDTQYF,TGTGCCAGCACCCCGTGGGGGGCCGGGACAGATACGCAGTATTTT
TRBJ1-3,.,.,TRBV7-9,CASSLGDIGNTIYF,TGTGCCAGCAGCTTGGGGGACATAGGAAACACCATATATTTT
TRBJ2-5,.,.,TRBV11-2,CASSLTRETQYF,TGTGCCAGCAGCTTGACGCGAGAGACCCAGTACTTC
TRBJ1-1,.,.,TRBV6-5,CASSDGGNTEAFF,TGTGCCAGCAGTGACGGGGGGAACACTGAAGCTTTCTTT
TRBJ2-2,TRBD1,.,TRBV4-2,CASSQVQGLDTGELFF,TGTGCCAGCAGCCAAGTACAGGGGTTGGACACCGGGGAGCTGTTTTTT
TRBJ2-2,.,.,TRBV7-3,CASSRRVPGELFF,TGTGCCAGCAGTCGCAGGGTGCCCGGGGAGCTGTTTTTT
TRBJ2-7,TRBD2,.,TRBV9,CASSPRSGRAYEQYF,TGTGCCAGCAGCCCCCGTAGCGGGAGGGCTTACGAGCAGTACTTC
TRBJ2-1,.,.,TRBV7-3,CASSLTGSPSYNEQFF,TGTGCCAGCAGCTTAACCGGCAGCCCATCCTACAATGAGCAGTTCTTC
TRBJ2-5,.,.,TRBV29-1,CSVRGRFQETQYF,TGCAGCGTTCGAGGAAGATTCCAAGAGACCCAGTACTTC
TRBJ2-7,TRBD1,few,TRBV7-9,CASSFGTVSYEQYF,TGTGCCAGCAGCTTCGGGACAGTCTCCTACGAGCAGTACTTC
TRBJ1-5,.,.,TRBV4-1,CASSQDLFSPQPQHF,TGCGCCAGCAGCCAAGATCTTTTTTCCCCCCAGCCCCAGCATTTT
TRBJ1-1,.,.,TRBV29-1,CSVVRRLNTEAFF,TGCAGCGTTGTTCGCAGACTGAACACTGAAGCTTTCTTT
TRBJ2-1,TRBD2,.,TRBV7-2,CASSPGLPREQFF,TGTGCCAGCAGCCCGGGACTACCACGGGAGCAGTTCTTC
TRBJ2-5,.,.,TRBV19,CASSTPGRGAETQYF,TGTGCCAGTAGTACCCCAGGCAGGGGAGCGGAGACCCAGTACTTC
TRBJ2-7,TRBD2,.,TRBV10-2,CASSLAGETYEQYF,TGCGCCAGCAGCCTAGCGGGAGAGACCTACGAGCAGTACTTC
TRBJ2-5,TRBD1,.,TRBV7-9,CASESPDRQETQYF,TGTGCCAGCGAAAGCCCGGACAGGCAAGAGACCCAGTACTTC
TRBJ1-1,.,.,TRBV18,CASSQGTVWNTEAFF,TGTGCCAGCTCACAAGGCACGGTTTGGAACACTGAAGCTTTCTTT
TRBJ2-7,TRBD1,.,TRBV4-3,CASSQRQGAYEQYF,TGCGCCAGCAGCCAAAGACAGGGGGCCTACGAGCAGTACTTC
TRBJ2-1,.,.,TRBV6-5,CASSFTGRTHNEQFF,TGTGCCAGCAGTTTTACAGGGAGGACCCACAATGAGCAGTTCTTC
TRBJ2-1,.,.,TRBV11-2,CASSLASSSYNEQFF,TGTGCCAGCAGCTTAGCGAGCAGCTCCTACAATGAGCAGTTCTTC
TRBJ1-1,.,.,TRBV29-1,CSVERGNTEAFF,TGCAGCGTTGAAAGAGGGAACACTGAAGCTTTCTTT
TRBJ2-7,.,once,TRBV2,CASTLTGLYEQYF,TGTGCCAGCACGTTGACAGGTTTATACGAGCAGTACTTC
TRBJ2-5,TRBD2,once,TRBV9,CASSVIAGSDGTQYF,TGTGCCAGCAGCGTTATAGCGGGAAGCGACGGGACCCAGTACTTC